Listed here are 6 T cell receptor beta chains from one sample, sequenced in a study of T-cell reconstitution after alpha-beta-depleted transplantation in children. This sample's TCRbeta library carried unique molecular identifier barcodes. TCRdb reprocessed the PCR reads with MiXCR, giving one entry per CDR3 protein. The sample records 500,000 or so distinct CDR3 sequences, about 30% being singletons. Sequencing was performed on PBMCs from the stem cell graft donor, taken from the stem cell graft. Receptors were obtained from a human donor who donated a stem cell graft to a child with aplastic anemia.

For the CDR3, the DNA is TGCAGCGTTGGTGAGACCTTCCTCAGCTCCTACAATGAGCAGTTCTTC. Its protein product is CSVGETFLSSYNEQFF. The J gene is TRBJ2-1, the V gene TRBV29-1; D is ambiguous. The CDR3 spans 16 residues. Trimming shortened V by 4 bases and J by 0 bases, and 16 bases separated the two germline ends. From germline, CDR1 is SQVTM and CDR2 ANQGSEA.

This clonotype turned up a few times. The chain is built from TRBV20-1 and TRBJ2-1; D not certain. The CDR3 sequence is 13 residues long. The germline gives CDR1 DFQATT, CDR2 SNEGSKA (reference sequence). Trimming cost V 1 base and J 3 bases, with 7 bases left between them. CDR3 protein: CSARVPYYNEQFF. Written as DNA, the CDR3 is TGCAGTGCTAGAGTACCCTACTACAATGAGCAGTTCTTC.

This clonotype was detected once. The gene calls are TRBV20-1 and TRBJ2-2; 9 nucleotides line up with TRBD1. With 1 base clipped from V and 4 bases from J, the junction kept 4 bases outside the gene matches. The CDR3 has 15 amino acids. Per germline, CDR1 DFQATT and CDR2 SNEGSKA (reference sequence). Here the CDR3 reads CSARGLTGGTGELFF. Written as DNA, the CDR3 is TGCAGTGCTAGAGGCCTGACAGGGGGCACCGGGGAGCTGTTTTTT.

This clonotype was seen a handful of times. The CDR3 is CASSQDLSEFLSPYEQYV. The DNA for the CDR3 is TGTGCCAGCAGCCAAGATTTATCGGAGTTTTTGTCCCCCTACGAGCAGTACGTC. The chain joins TRBV4-2 to TRBJ2-7; no definite D call. This CDR3 comprises 18 residues. V was shortened by 0 bases and J by 2 bases, with 20 bases between the two germline ends. Germline loops: CDR1 LGHNA, CDR2 YNFKEQ.

This clonotype was counted many times. The chain uses TRBV29-1 and TRBJ2-7; D might be TRBD2 (6 bases). Trimming left V 6 bases short and J 3 bases short, with 18 bases between. This CDR3 region has 14 residues. Germline V CDR1 and CDR2: SQVTM, ANQGSEA. The CDR3 protein is CSVVPPGLNYEQYF. The CDR3 DNA sequence: TGCAGCGTGGTGCCCCCGGGACTGAACTACGAGCAGTACTTC.

This clonotype was seen a few times. V usage is TRBV4-1 and J usage is TRBJ2-1, with 9 positions matching TRBD2. V was clipped by 0 bases and J by 3 bases; unmatched bases: 3. The germline CDR1 and CDR2 sequences are MGHRA and YSYEKL. CDR3 length equals 16 residues. The CDR3, as DNA: TGCGCCAGCAGCCAAGAGCCGCGGGAGGGCTACAATGAGCAGTTCTTC. It codes for CASSQEPREGYNEQFF.